This T cell receptor (beta chain) was retrieved from a study of blood T cell repertoires in COVID-19. Study in general: The samples span acute and convalescent COVID-19 from the United States, Italy and Spain. PBMCs, B-cell-depleted T cells, or T cells provided the cDNA or gDNA that made up the material.

This clone was seen once. During active infection, Seattle patients enrolled and were then monitored through disease. Germline loops: CDR1 SGHVS, CDR2 FQNEAQ. V lost 5 bases and J 2 bases, leaving 15 bases between the germline ends. This CDR3 has 16 amino acids. Authors' analysis steps: Reference gene primer amplification gave nucleated cell count estimates. This table comes from immunoSEQ multiplex PCR, and its TCRdb copy is limited to in-frame clones, with some not included. That table gives V, J and clone size, and the DNA gave D and trimming. Of under 250,000 clones listed, approximately 88% were seen once; the top ten hold roughly 6.8%.

Specimen: peripheral blood. The receptor was isolated from a woman aged 25 to 39 with COVID-19, enrolled during active disease. The chain recombines TRBV7-8 with TRBJ2-2; tentatively, D is TRBD1 (6 bases). In nucleotides, the CDR3 is TGTGCCAGCAGCCCCTCAGGGGTCCCTAACACCGGGGAGCTGTTTTTT. This encodes CASSPSGVPNTGELFF.